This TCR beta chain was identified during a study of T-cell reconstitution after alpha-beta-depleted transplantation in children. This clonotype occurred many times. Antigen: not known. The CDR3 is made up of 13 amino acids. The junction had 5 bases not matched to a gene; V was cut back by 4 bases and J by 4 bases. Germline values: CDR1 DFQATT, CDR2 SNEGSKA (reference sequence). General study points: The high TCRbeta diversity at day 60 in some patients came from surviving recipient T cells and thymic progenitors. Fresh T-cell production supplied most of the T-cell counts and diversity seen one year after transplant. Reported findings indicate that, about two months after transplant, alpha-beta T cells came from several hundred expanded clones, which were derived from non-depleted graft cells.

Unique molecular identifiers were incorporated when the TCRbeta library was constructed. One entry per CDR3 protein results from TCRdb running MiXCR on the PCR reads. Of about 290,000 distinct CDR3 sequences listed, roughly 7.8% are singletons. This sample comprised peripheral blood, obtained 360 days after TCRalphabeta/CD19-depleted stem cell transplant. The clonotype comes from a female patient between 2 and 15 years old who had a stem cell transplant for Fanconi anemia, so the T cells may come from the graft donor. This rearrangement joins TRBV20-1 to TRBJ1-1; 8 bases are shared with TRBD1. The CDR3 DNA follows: TGCAGTGCTAAGGACAGGGTAACCACTGAAGCTTTCTTT. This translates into CSAKDRVTTEAFF.